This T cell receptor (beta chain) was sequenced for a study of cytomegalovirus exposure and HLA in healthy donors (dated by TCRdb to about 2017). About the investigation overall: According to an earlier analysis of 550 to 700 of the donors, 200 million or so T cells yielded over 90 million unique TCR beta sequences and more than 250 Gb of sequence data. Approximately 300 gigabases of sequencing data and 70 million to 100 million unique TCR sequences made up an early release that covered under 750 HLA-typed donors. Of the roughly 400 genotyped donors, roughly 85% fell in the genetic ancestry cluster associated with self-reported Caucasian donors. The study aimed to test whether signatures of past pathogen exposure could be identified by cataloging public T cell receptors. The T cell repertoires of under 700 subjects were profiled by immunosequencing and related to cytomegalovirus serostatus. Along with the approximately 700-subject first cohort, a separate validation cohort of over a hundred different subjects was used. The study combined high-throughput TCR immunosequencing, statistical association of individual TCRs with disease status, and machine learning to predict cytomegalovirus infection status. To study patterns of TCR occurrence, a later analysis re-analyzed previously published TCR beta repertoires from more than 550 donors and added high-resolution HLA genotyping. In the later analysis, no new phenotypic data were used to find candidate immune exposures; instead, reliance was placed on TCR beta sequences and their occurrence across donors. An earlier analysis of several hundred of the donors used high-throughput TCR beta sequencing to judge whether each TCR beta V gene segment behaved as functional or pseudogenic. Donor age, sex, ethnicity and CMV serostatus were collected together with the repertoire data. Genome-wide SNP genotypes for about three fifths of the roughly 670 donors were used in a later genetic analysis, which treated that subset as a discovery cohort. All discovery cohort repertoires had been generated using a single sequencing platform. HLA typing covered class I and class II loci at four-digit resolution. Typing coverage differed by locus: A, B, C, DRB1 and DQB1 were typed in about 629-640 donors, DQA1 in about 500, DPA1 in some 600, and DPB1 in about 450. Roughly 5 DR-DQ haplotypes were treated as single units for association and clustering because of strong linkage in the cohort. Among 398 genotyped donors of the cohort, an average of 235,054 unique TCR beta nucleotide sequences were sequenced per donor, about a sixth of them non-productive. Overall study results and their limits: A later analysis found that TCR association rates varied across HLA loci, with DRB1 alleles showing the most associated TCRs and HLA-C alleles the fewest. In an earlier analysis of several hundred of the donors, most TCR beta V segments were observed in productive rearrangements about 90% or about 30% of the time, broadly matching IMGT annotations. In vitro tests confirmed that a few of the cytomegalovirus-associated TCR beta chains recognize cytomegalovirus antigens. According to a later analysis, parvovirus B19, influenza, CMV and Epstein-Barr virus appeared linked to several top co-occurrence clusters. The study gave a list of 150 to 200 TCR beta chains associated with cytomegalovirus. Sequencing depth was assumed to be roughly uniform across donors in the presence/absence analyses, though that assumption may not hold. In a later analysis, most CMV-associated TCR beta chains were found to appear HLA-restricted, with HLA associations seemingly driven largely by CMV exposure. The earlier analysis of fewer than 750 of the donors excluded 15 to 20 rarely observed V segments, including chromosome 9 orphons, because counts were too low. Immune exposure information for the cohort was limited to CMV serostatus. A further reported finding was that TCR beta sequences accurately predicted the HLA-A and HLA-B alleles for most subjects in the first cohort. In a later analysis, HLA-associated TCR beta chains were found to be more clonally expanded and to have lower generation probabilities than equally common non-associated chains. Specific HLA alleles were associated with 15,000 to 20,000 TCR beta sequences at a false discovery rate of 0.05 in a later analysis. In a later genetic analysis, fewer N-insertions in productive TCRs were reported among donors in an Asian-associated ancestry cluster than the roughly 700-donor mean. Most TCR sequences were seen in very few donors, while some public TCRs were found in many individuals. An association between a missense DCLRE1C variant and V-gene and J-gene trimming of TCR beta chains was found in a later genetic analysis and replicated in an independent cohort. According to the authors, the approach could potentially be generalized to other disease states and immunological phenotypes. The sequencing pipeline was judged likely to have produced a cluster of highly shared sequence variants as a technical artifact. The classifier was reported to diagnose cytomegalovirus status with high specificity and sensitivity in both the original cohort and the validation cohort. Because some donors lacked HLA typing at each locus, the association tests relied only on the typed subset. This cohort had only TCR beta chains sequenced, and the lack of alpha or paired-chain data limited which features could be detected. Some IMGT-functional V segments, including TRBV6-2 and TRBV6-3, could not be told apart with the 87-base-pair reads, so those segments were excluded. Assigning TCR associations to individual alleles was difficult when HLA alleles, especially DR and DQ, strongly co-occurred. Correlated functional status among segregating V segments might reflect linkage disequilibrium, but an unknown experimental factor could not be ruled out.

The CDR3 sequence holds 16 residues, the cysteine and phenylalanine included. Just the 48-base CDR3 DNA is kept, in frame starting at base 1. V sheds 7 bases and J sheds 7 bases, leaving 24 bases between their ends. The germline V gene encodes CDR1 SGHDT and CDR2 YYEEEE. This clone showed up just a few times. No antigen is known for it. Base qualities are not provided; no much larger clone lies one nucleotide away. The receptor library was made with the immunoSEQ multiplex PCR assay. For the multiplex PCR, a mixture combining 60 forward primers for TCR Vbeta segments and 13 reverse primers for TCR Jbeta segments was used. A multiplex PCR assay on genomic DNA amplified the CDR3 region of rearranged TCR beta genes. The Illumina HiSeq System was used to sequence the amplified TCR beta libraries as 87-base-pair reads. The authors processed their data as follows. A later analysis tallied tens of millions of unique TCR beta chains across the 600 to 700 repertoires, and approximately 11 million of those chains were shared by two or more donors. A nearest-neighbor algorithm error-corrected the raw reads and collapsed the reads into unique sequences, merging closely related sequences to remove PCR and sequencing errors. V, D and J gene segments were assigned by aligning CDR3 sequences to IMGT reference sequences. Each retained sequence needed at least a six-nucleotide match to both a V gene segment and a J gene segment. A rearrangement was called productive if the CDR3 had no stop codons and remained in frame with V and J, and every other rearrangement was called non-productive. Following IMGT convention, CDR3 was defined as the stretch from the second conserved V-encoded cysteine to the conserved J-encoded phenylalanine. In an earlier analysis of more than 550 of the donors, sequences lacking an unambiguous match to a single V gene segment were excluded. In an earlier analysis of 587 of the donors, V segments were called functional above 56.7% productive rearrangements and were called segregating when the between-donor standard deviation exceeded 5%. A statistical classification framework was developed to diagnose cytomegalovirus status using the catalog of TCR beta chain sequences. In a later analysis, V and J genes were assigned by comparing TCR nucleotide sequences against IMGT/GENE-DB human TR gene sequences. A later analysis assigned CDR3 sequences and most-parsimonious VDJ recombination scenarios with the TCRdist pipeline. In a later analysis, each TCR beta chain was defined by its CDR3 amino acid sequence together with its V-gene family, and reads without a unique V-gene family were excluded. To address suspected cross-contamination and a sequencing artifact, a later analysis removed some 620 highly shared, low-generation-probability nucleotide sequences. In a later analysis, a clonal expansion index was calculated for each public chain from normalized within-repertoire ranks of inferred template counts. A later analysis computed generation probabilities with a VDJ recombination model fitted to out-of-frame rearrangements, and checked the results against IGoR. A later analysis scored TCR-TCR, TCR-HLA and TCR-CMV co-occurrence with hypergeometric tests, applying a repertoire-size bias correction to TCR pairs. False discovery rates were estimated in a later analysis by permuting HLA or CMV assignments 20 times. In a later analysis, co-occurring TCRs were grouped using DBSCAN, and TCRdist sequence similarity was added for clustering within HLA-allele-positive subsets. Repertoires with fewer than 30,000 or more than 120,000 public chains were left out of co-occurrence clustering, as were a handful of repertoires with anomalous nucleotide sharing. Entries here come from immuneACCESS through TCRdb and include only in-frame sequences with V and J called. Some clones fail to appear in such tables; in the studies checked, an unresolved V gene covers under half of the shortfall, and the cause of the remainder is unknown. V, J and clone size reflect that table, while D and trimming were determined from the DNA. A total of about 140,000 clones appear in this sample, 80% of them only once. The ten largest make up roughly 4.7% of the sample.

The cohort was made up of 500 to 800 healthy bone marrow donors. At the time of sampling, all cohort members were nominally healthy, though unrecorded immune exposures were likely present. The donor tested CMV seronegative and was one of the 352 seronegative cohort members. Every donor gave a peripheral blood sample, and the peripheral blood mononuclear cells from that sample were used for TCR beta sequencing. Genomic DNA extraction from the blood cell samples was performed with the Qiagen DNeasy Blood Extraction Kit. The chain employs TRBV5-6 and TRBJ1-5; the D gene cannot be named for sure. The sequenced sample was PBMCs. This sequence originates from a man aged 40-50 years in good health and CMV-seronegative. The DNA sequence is TGTGCCAGCCCACTAGGAGGCGATTCACTGTGCCAGCCCCAGCATTTT. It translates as CASPLGGDSLCQPQHF.